This T cell receptor (beta chain) came from a study of blood T cell repertoires in COVID-19. Study-level background: Researchers got acute and convalescent COVID-19 samples from the United States, Italy and Spain.

The protocol was immunoSEQ multiplex PCR, while the TCRdb copy is restricted to in-frame clones and leaves out a portion. The table shows around 300,000 clones, with approximately 83% occurring only once. V trimming: 10 bases; J trimming: 6 bases; junction bases outside the gene matches: 11. The CDR3 is 15 residues long. Germline CDR1 is MNHEY and CDR2 is SMNVEV (reference sequence). This chain links TRBV27 with TRBJ2-1; TRBD2 matches 11 bases. Sequenced input: peripheral blood. The receptor's source is a woman between 25 and 40 years old who had recovered from COVID-19. CDR3 sequence reads: CATSRLAGKANEQFF. In DNA form, the CDR3 reads TGTGCCACCTCTCGACTAGCGGGAAAAGCCAATGAGCAGTTCTTC.